The sample holds one count of the clone carrying this TCR beta chain. The antigen is undetermined. The junction had 6 bases not matched to a gene; V was cut back by 3 bases and J by 2 bases. The CDR3 is made up of 17 amino acids. The sample comes from a study of type 1 regulatory T cells. The wider study: This in vitro CD4 product, T-allo10, is enriched for Tr1 cells and alloantigen-specific. Points from the study as a whole: Type 1 regulatory T cells had a more restricted TCR repertoire than non-type 1 regulatory T cells.

TCRdb independently ran MiXCR on the reads; one entry per CDR3 protein. Of just under 65,000 distinct CDR3 sequences listed, nearly 50% are singletons. The sequence came from a human donor in good health. V gene TRBV12-3 or TRBV12-4 combines with J gene TRBJ2-6; 8 bases line up with TRBD1. Sequenced material: cultured non-Tr1 T cells, either the whole culture or a sorted T cell fraction (not recorded which). The CDR3 bases are TGTGCCAGCAGTTTCCGCCAGGGGGCAACTGGGGCCAACGTCCTGACTTTC. It codes for CASSFRQGATGANVLTF.